This T cell receptor (delta chain) was recorded in a study of gamma-delta T cells after stem cell transplantation. Germline CDR1 TSWWSYY, CDR2 QGS. The CDR3 runs to 19 residues. V trimming: 0 bases; J trimming: 0 bases; junction bases outside the gene matches: 10. TCRdb reprocessed the RT-PCR reads using CATT. Of 11,000 or so delta-chain clones detected, about two fifths appear once; the ten largest clones hold around 2.8%. This clone was seen a few times. The sequence came from a human donor. It is not recorded whose cells these are; they may come from a transplant donor. The chain recombines TRDV1 with TRDJ1, with 10 positions matching TRDD3. Material for sequencing was gamma-delta T cells. The CDR3 region has the DNA TGTGCTCTTGGGGAACTCTCTTTCTGGGGGATATTCTACACCGATAAACTCATCTTT. Protein product: CALGELSFWGIFYTDKLIF.